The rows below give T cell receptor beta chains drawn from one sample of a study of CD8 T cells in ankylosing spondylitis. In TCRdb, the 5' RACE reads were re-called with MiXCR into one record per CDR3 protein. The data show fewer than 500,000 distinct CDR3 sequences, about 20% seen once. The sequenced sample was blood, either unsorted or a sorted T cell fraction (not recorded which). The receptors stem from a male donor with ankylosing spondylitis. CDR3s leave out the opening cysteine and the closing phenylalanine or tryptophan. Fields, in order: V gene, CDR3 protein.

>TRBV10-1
ASSDIDPPSRAF
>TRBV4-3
ASSQEDRGSTDTQY
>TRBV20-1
SAKAGVSTGELF
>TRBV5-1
ASSQGAAYSGIQY
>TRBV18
ASSLRTGYEYEQY
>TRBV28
ASTLLPPTINTEAF
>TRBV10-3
AISDTGGGQPQH
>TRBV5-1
ASSLEDRGSGYT
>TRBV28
ASSSNSPLH
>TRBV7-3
ASSTTGVSSVNEQY
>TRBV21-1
ASSKPRLAGGLVSGANVLT
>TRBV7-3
ASSLDGQGAREQY
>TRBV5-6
ASSMTGEKTQY
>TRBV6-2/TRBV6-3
ASSYAKDRASYEQY
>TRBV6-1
ASSDLARDHTEAF
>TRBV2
ASGDPPFEAF
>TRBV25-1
ASSETIGTGADTQY
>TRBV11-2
ASSFWTSGRYNEQF
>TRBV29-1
SVDKGSNEQF
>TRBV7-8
ASSLGRAGAQSPLH
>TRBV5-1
ASSQEDNIQY
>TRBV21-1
ASSKGGIPF
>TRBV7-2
ASSLGLAGHEQF
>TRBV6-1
ASRPTGYVYGYT
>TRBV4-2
ASSHSPPGLLNTGELF
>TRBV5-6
ASSLRLAGGWRETQY
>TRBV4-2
ASTSSGSSYNEQF
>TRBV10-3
AISESRAAEAREQF
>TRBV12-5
ASGLQATDTQY
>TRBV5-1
ASSLRISSYEQY
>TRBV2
ASSEFIAGELF
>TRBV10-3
AIKAGPGQGNSPLH
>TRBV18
ASSPGSSGANVLT
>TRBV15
ATSSTSGTDTQY
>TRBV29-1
SVVTGGRDQPQH
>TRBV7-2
ASSLVGTDSGNTIY
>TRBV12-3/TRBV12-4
ASRGNSPLH
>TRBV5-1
ASSLGRSSAGSYEQY
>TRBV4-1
ASSQDETGRGNEQF